Shown below are 15 T cell receptor beta chains from a single sample sequenced in a study of control samples from healthy donors and cancer patients. This table comes from immunoSEQ multiplex PCR, and its TCRdb copy is limited to in-frame clones, with some not included. The table shows about 26,000 clones, with approximately 85% occurring only once. The sequenced sample consisted of PBMCs. The receptors were sampled from a man aged 60-69 years with colorectal cancer.

J is TRBJ1-2 and V is TRBV19; D gene ambiguous. The CDR3 contains 11 residues. Germline loops: CDR1 LNHDA, CDR2 SQIVND (reference sequence). Trimming took 4 bases from V and 8 from J, leaving 8 bases between them. In DNA form, the CDR3 reads TGTGCCAGTAGTACACTTAAAGGCTACACCTTC. Protein product: CASSTLKGYTF.

The rearrangement joins TRBV21-1 to TRBJ1-1. TRBV21-1 is a known pseudogene. The CDR3 runs to 11 residues. The CDR3 DNA sequence: TGTGCCAGCAGCGGGTTCCGGGGAGCTTTCTTT. Translation: CASSGFRGAFF.

A few counts support this clone. The rearrangement uses TRBV5-1 and TRBJ1-4; no reliable D call. With 0 bases removed from V and 6 bases from J, the gap between germline ends came to 12 bases. The CDR3 consists of 15 residues. Germline V gene sequence: CDR1 SGHRS, CDR2 YFSETQ. The CDR3 region has the DNA TGCGCCAGCAGCTTGGTTATGGGTCTGGATGAAAAACTGTTTTTT. This sequence encodes CASSLVMGLDEKLFF.

This chain uses TRBV5-6 with TRBJ1-2; TRBD1 is a possible D gene (6 bases). The germline gives CDR1 SGHDT, CDR2 YYEEEE. The CDR3 is 14 residues long. Trimming stripped 0 bases from V and 4 bases from J, with 10 bases between. The DNA of the CDR3 is TGTGCCAGCAGCTTGGGCCAACAGGGCTATGGCTACACCTTC. It translates to CASSLGQQGYGYTF.

This chain links TRBV10-3 with TRBJ1-3, with D maybe TRBD1 (5 bases). Germline lookup yields CDR1 ENHRY and CDR2 SYGVKD. This CDR3 has 15 amino acids. V was cut by 5 bases and J by 0 bases, with 11 bases left in between. CDR3 sequence: CAISNTGGSGNTIYF. The DNA for the CDR3 is TGTGCCATCAGTAATACAGGCGGCTCTGGAAACACCATATATTTT.

This clone was seen a handful of times. This chain connects TRBV5-6 to TRBJ1-3; maybe TRBD1 (6 bases). Germline V gene data show CDR1 as SGHDT and CDR2 as YYEEEE. This CDR3 spans 14 amino acids. V gave up 6 bases and J gave up 3 bases, with 13 bases separating them. The CDR3 loop is CASITRGHGNTIYF. CDR3 DNA sequence: TGTGCCAGCATCACGCGGGGGCATGGAAACACCATATATTTT.

Comment on this clone: Other nucleotide sequences in the sample specify the same CDR3. The rearrangement links TRBV29-1 to TRBJ2-3, with D possibly matching TRBD2 (5 bases). Germline assignment: CDR1 SQVTM and CDR2 ANQGSEA. The CDR3 contains 13 residues. Trimming shortened V by 6 bases and J by 2 bases, and 12 bases separated the two germline ends. The CDR3 coding sequence is TGCAGCGTAGCGGACTTCCCCACAGATACGCAGTATTTT. This encodes CSVADFPTDTQYF.

The chain is built from TRBV24-1 and TRBJ2-5, with D possibly matching TRBD2 (6 bases). Germline CDR1 is KGHDR and CDR2 is SFDVKD. The CDR3 consists of 16 residues. Trimming removed 3 bases at V and 4 bases at J, with 17 bases between. In DNA, the CDR3 is TGTGCCACCAGTGATCCTGTTGCAGGGAGGCGAGAGACCCAGTACTTC. This gives the protein CATSDPVAGRRETQYF.

The chain employs TRBV6-6 and TRBJ2-7; 9 bases are shared with TRBD1. The V segment lost 2 bases and the J segment 3 bases; nucleotides outside the gene matches: 8. Germline CDR1 and CDR2: MNHNY and SVGAGI (reference sequence). This CDR3 is 16 amino acids long. CDR3 residues: CASSYRGTGWVYEQYF. The CDR3 DNA follows: TGTGCCAGCAGTTACCGGGGGACAGGGTGGGTCTACGAGCAGTACTTC.

This clone has just a few counts. The V gene is TRBV5-1, the J gene TRBJ1-5; D call uncertain. Deletions cut 0 bases from V and 0 bases from J, with 7 bases between. The length of the CDR3 is 15 residues. Per the germline V gene, CDR1 is SGHRS and CDR2 is YFSETQ. The DNA of the CDR3 is TGCGCCAGCAGCTTGGATTTAAATAGCAATCAGCCCCAGCATTTT. Its translation is CASSLDLNSNQPQHF.

The chain recombines TRBV6-5 with TRBJ1-3, with D perhaps TRBD1 (5 bases). From germline, CDR1 is MNHEY and CDR2 SVGAGI. Trimming removed 5 bases from V and 3 bases from J, with 11 bases in between. The CDR3 runs 14 residues. The CDR3 sequence is CASSRGLHGNTIYF. The CDR3 DNA follows: TGTGCCAGCAGTAGGGGCCTTCATGGAAACACCATATATTTT.

V gene TRBV12-5 combines with J gene TRBJ1-6; TRBD1 matches at 9 bases. The J segment lost 8 bases and the V segment lost 6 bases, leaving 2 bases of the junction unmatched. Germline CDR1 and CDR2: LGHNT and FRNRAP. The CDR3 extends over 13 amino acids. The CDR3 nucleotides read TGTGCTAGTGGGGACAGGGGTGATTCACCCCTCCACTTT. Its protein product is CASGDRGDSPLHF.

V gene TRBV3-1 (or the pseudogene TRBV3-2) combines with J gene TRBJ2-1; 13 bases fit TRBD2. The CDR3 consists of 16 residues. The J segment lost 4 bases and the V segment lost 4 bases, leaving 4 bases of the junction unmatched. CDR1 and CDR2 (germline): LGHDT, YNNKEL (reference sequence). This CDR3 is CASSRTSGGTYNEQFF. The CDR3 nucleotides are TGTGCCAGCAGCCGGACTAGCGGGGGAACTTACAATGAGCAGTTCTTC.

The rearrangement links TRBV24-1 to TRBJ2-3; D is ambiguous. V shed 6 bases and J shed 2 bases, with 5 bases lying between them. CDR3 size: 12 residues. Germline CDR1 reads KGHDR; CDR2 reads SFDVKD. CDR3 protein: CATSTSTDTQYF. CDR3 DNA: TGTGCCACCAGTACCTCCACAGATACGCAGTATTTT.

This sequence joins TRBV27 and TRBJ2-5; weak D call: TRBD2 (6 bases). The CDR3 contains 15 residues. The germline CDR1 and CDR2 sequences are MNHEY and SMNVEV (reference sequence). V gave up 5 bases and J gave up 0 bases, with 13 bases separating them. CDR3: CASSPGGSYQETQYF. DNA for the CDR3: TGTGCCAGCAGTCCCGGGGGATCATACCAAGAGACCCAGTACTTC.